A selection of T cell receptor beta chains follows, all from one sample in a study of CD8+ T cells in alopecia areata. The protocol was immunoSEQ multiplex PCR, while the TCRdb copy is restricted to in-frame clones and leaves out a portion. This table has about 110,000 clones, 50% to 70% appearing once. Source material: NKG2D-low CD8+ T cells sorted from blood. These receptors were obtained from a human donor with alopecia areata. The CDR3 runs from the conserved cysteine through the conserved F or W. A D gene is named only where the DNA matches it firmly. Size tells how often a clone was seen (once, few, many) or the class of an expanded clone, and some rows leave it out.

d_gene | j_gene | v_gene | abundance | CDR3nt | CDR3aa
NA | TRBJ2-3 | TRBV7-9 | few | TGTGCCACTGGGGACCCAGGGGGAGGAGCAGATACGCAGTATTTT | CATGDPGGGADTQYF
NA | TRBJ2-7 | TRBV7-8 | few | TGTGCCAGCAGCTTGACCGGGAGCATATACGAGCAGTACTTC | CASSLTGSIYEQYF
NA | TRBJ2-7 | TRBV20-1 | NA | TGCAGTGCTAGCAACAACGAGCAGTACTTC | CSASNNEQYF
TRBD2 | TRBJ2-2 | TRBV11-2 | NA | TGTGCCAGCAGCTTAAGCGGGAGGGCGAACACCGGGGAGCTGTTTTTT | CASSLSGRANTGELFF
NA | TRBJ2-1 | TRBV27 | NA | TGTGCCACCAGCAGGGGCTTCTACAATGAGCAGTTCTTC | CATSRGFYNEQFF
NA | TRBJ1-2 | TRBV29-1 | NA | TGCAGCGTTGCGATCCAGGGTTCGGATAGCTATGGCTACACCTTC | CSVAIQGSDSYGYTF
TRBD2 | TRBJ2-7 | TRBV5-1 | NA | TGCGCCAGCAGATGGACTAGCGCCTACGAGCAGTACTTC | CASRWTSAYEQYF
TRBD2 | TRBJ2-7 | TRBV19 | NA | TGTGCCAGTAGTCTTACGGCGGGGGGCTACGAGCAGTACTTC | CASSLTAGGYEQYF
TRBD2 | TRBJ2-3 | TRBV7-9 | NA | TGTGCCAGCAGCCGAACCCGCCCTAGCGGGAGTACAGATACGCAGTATTTT | CASSRTRPSGSTDTQYF
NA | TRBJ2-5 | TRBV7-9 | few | TGTGCCGTCCGAGGGGAGACCCAGTACTTC | CAVRGETQYF
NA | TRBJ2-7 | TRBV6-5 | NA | TGTGCCAGCAGTCACGGACGAGAGCAGTACTTC | CASSHGREQYF
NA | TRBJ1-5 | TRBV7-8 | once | TGTGCCAGCAGCTTATCCGTTCTGCCCCAGCATTTT | CASSLSVLPQHF
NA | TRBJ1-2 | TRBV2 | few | TGTGCCAGCAGTGAGCCAGGGACTAACTATGGCTACACCTTC | CASSEPGTNYGYTF
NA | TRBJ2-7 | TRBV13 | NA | TGTGCCAGCAGCTTAGCCTCCGAGCAGTACTTC | CASSLASEQYF
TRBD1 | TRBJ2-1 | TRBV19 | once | TGTGCCAGTAGTATGATCACAGGGGCCTACAATGAGCAGTTCTTC | CASSMITGAYNEQFF
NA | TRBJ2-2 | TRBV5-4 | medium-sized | TGTGCCAGCAGTAGTGGCGTGTCGGCCGGGGAGCTGTTTTTT | CASSSGVSAGELFF
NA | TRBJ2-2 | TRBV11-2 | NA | TGTGCCAGCCGACTCACCGGGGAGCTGTTTTTT | CASRLTGELFF
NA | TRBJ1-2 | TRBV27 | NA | TGTGCCAGCAGTCTCGGTCTAAAGGGTAGCCATGGCTACACCTTC | CASSLGLKGSHGYTF
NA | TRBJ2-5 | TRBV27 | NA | TGTGCCAGCAGTTTTTTGGGTGGGGAGACCCAGTACTTC | CASSFLGGETQYF
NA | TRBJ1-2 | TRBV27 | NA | TGTGCCAGCAGTTTAGCAATCGACGTCTACCATGGCTACACCTTC | CASSLAIDVYHGYTF
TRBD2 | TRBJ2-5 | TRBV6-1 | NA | TGTGCCAGCAGTTCTAGCGGGAGTTACGAGACCCAGTACTTC | CASSSSGSYETQYF
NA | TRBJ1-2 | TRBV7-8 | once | TGTGCCAGCAGCTTAGAGCGGGATCTGAGCTATGGCTACACCTTC | CASSLERDLSYGYTF
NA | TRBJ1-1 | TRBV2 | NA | TGTGCCATTCCGCGGGGGAACACTGAAGCTTTCTTT | CAIPRGNTEAFF
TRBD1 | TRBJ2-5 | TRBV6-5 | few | TGTGCCAGCGCTACAGGGGATGGGGATACCCAGTACTTC | CASATGDGDTQYF
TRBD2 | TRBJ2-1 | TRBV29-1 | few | TGCAGCGTTGACGGTCCTGCGGGAGGGGGCTACAATGAGCAGTTCTTC | CSVDGPAGGGYNEQFF
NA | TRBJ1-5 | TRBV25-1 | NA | TGTGCCAGCAGCGAACAGGGCATCAATCAGCCCCAGCATTTT | CASSEQGINQPQHF
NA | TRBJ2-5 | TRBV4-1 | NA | TGCGCCAGCAGCCAAGATTGGGAGACCCAGTACTTC | CASSQDWETQYF
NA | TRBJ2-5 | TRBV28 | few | TGTGCCAGCAGTTTACCGGGAGCGACAGAGACCCAGTACTTC | CASSLPGATETQYF
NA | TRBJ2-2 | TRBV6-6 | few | TGTGCCAGCAGTCAACTAGGGGTCACCGGGGAGCTGTTTTTT | CASSQLGVTGELFF
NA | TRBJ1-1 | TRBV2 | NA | TGTGCCAGCAGTGAAGATGGTGGGTTTCCTGAAGCTTTCTTT | CASSEDGGFPEAFF
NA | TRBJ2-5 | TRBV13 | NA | TGTGCCAGCAGCTTCCGGGAGACCCGGCAAGAGACCCAGTACTTC | CASSFRETRQETQYF
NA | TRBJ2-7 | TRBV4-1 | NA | TGCGCCAGCAGCCAAGTAGAAGCCGAAACCTACGAGCAGTACTTC | CASSQVEAETYEQYF
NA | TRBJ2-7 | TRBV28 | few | TGTGCCAGTCAGAACGCGGGCGAAACCTCCGAGCAGTACTTC | CASQNAGETSEQYF
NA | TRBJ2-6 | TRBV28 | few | TGTGCCAGCATTGAGGGGGCTGGGGCCAACGTCCTGACTTTC | CASIEGAGANVLTF
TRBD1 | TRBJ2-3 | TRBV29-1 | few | TGCAGCGTTGTGGGACAGGGATTGGATACGCAGTATTTT | CSVVGQGLDTQYF
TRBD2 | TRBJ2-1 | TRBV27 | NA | TGTGCCAGCAGTTTAGGCGGGAGGGCCGGGAATGAGCAGTTCTTC | CASSLGGRAGNEQFF
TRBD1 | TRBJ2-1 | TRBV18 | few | TGTGCCAGCTCACCACCGTCCGGGACAGACTACAATGAGCAGTTCTTC | CASSPPSGTDYNEQFF
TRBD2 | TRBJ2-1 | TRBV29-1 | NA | TGCAGCGTTCCAGCGGGAGTCCATGAGCAGTTCTTC | CSVPAGVHEQFF
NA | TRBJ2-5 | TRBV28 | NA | TGTGCCAGCAGCTCAACGGCAGGGGCAGAGACCCAGTACTTC | CASSSTAGAETQYF
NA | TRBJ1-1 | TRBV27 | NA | TGTGCCAGCAGTTTCGGGGGCTCCTACACTGAAGCTTTCTTT | CASSFGGSYTEAFF
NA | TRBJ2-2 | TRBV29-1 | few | TGCAGCGCTATTACAGACTTACTCACCGGGGAGCTGTTTTTT | CSAITDLLTGELFF
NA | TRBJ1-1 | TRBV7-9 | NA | TGTGCCAGCAGCTACCTGCCCGGGATGAACACTGAAGCTTTCTTT | CASSYLPGMNTEAFF
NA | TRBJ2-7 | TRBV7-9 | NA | TGTGCCAGCAGCTTAGCGGAAGGGGCACCCTACGAGCAGTACTTC | CASSLAEGAPYEQYF
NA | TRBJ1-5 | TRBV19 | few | TGTGCCAGTAGTGACGATCAGCCCCAGCATTTT | CASSDDQPQHF
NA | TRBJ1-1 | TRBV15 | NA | TGTGCCACCAGCAGACCTAGAGGGGAGGACACTGAAGCTTTCTTT | CATSRPRGEDTEAFF
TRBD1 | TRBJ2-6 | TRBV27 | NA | TGTGCCAGCAGTTTAGTTAGGACAGGCAACTGGGGGGCCAACGTCCTGACTTTC | CASSLVRTGNWGANVLTF
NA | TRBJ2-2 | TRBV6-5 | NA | TGTGCCAGCAGTTACTCGCTGGGGACCGGGGAGCTGTTTTTT | CASSYSLGTGELFF
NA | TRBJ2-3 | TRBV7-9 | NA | TGTGCCAGCAGCATCCCTTTTCGGGGAGATACGCAGTATTTT | CASSIPFRGDTQYF
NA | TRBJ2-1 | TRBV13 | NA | TGTGCCAGCAGCTTAGCCAAGATGACTTACAATGAGCAGTTCTTC | CASSLAKMTYNEQFF